One and the same sample provided the 17 T cell receptor beta chains below, sequenced in a study of T cell responses to AZD1222 COVID-19 vaccine. The data were produced by immunoSEQ multiplex PCR, yet TCRdb's version contains in-frame clones alone and is incomplete. The table shows about 130,000 clones, with 84% occurring only once. The source was peripheral blood, collected on day 0 of AZD1222 vaccination. The origin of the receptors is an adult in good health.

The chain combines TRBV7-9 with TRBJ1-5; D is possibly TRBD1 (5 bases). The CDR3 loop spans 13 amino acids. V was trimmed by 2 bases and J by 5 bases, leaving 7 bases between them. Germline values: CDR1 SEHNR, CDR2 FQNEAQ (reference sequence). This CDR3 is CASSLQGDQPQHF. The DNA of the CDR3 is TGTGCCAGCAGCTTACAGGGAGATCAGCCCCAGCATTTT. Using reference TRBV7-9 and TRBJ1-5 for the parts outside the CDR3, the full variable domain is DTGVSQNPRHKITKRGQNVTFRCDPISEHNRLYWYRQTLGQGPEFLTYFQNEAQLEKSRLLSDRFSAERPKGSFSTLEIQRTEQGDSAMYLCASSLQGDQPQHFGDGTRLSIL.

The sample holds one count of this clone. The rearrangement joins TRBV25-1 to TRBJ1-6; D perhaps matches TRBD1 (5 bases). The V end was cut by 6 bases, the J end by 10 bases, with 16 bases between. The CDR3 runs 14 residues. The germline CDR1 and CDR2 sequences are MGHDK and SYGVNS. CDR3 nucleotides: TGTGCCAGCAGGCGCAGCAGGGTAAACTCACCCCTCCACTTT. Protein sequence: CASRRSRVNSPLHF.

The chain links TRBV5-1 to TRBJ2-3; D may be TRBD2 (5 bases). The germline V gene has CDR1 SGHRS and CDR2 YFSETQ. The length of the CDR3 is 14 residues. Trimming pared 3 bases from V and 5 bases from J, leaving 13 bases between. The CDR3 protein is CASSWVSSGDTQYF. The CDR3 nucleotides are TGCGCCAGCAGCTGGGTCTCCAGCGGAGATACGCAGTATTTT. Full variable domain (rest looked up from reference TRBV5-1 and TRBJ2-3): KAGVTQTPRYLIKTRGQQVTLSCSPISGHRSVSWYQQTPGQGLQFLFEYFSETQRNKGNFPGRFSGRQFSNSRSEMNVSTLELGDSALYLCASSWVSSGDTQYFGPGTRLTVL.

The chain recombines TRBV12-3 or TRBV12-4 with TRBJ2-2, with D unresolved. The germline V and J ends were trimmed by 3 bases and 6 bases, with 8 bases remaining between them. The CDR3 has 13 amino acids. The CDR3 region is CASSFQEAGELFF. The CDR3 DNA reads as TGTGCCAGCAGTTTTCAAGAGGCCGGGGAGCTGTTTTTT.

CDR3 protein: CASSFSGGSQPQHF. CDR3 bases: TGTGCCAGCAGCTTTTCAGGGGGCAGTCAGCCCCAGCATTTT. The V gene is TRBV7-9, the J gene TRBJ1-5, with TRBD1 matching over 8 bases. V trimming: 3 bases; J trimming: 6 bases; junction bases outside the gene matches: 4. The CDR3 contains 14 residues. Germline V gene data show CDR1 as SEHNR and CDR2 as FQNEAQ (reference sequence).

The V gene is TRBV6-5, the J gene TRBJ1-4, with D unresolved. The CDR3 extends over 14 amino acids. Germline V gene sequence: CDR1 MNHEY, CDR2 SVGAGI. Trimming stripped 7 bases from V and 10 bases from J, with 19 bases between. The CDR3 DNA reads as TGTGCCAGCAAGAGGGAATCGGTTGTGGGAAAACTGTTTTTT. Its translation is CASKRESVVGKLFF.

The chain carries TRBV28 and TRBJ2-3, with 9 nucleotides matching TRBD2. The V gene end was trimmed by 3 bases and the J gene end by 3 bases; junction bases not matched to a gene: 10. The CDR3 runs to 17 residues. CDR1 and CDR2 from the germline V gene are MDHEN and SYDVKM. CDR3 amino acids: CASSFPSSGEQTDTQYF. The CDR3 nucleotides are TGTGCCAGCAGTTTTCCCTCTAGCGGGGAGCAAACAGATACGCAGTATTTT.

The chain has TRBV27 and TRBJ2-1; tentative D call: TRBD2 (5 bases). Trimming pared 3 bases from V and 4 bases from J, leaving 13 bases between. CDR1 is MNHEY and CDR2 is SMNVEV in the germline V gene (reference sequence). This CDR3 comprises 15 residues. CDR3 DNA: TGTGCCAGCAGTTTGCCGGCTAGCCGATACAATGAGCAGTTCTTC. This translates into CASSLPASRYNEQFF.

The chain carries TRBV19 and TRBJ1-5, with 9 nucleotides matching TRBD1. The CDR3 totals 19 residues. Losses at the gene ends were 6 bases for V and 0 bases for J; bases not matched to a gene: 15. Germline V gene lookup returns CDR1 LNHDA and CDR2 SQIVND (reference sequence). CDR3 region: CASRATGTGRYNSNQPQHF. The DNA of the CDR3 is TGTGCCAGTAGGGCAACGGGGACAGGGCGCTACAATAGCAATCAGCCCCAGCATTTT.

This clone was observed a handful of times. The gene calls are TRBV6-1 and TRBJ1-1; 8 positions agree with TRBD1. Per the germline V gene, CDR1 is MNHNS and CDR2 is SASEGT. V shed 3 bases and J 3 bases; nucleotides not matched to a gene: 0. The CDR3 length is 13 residues. CDR3 region: CASSDRGHTEAFF. CDR3 sequence (DNA): TGTGCCAGCAGTGACAGGGGGCACACTGAAGCTTTCTTT.

The chain is built from TRBV2 and TRBJ1-2, with D possibly being TRBD1 (5 bases). The germline V gene has CDR1 SNHLY and CDR2 FYNNEI. The CDR3 sequence is 14 residues long. V lost 3 bases, J lost 4 bases, and 12 bases lay in between. The CDR3 is CASSEFRGSYGYTF. CDR3 in DNA: TGTGCCAGCAGTGAGTTCCGGGGGAGCTATGGCTACACCTTC.

CDR3 residues: CASSYGGGRTEAFF. The CDR3 bases are TGTGCCAGCAGTTACGGAGGGGGCCGGACTGAAGCTTTCTTT. V is TRBV28 and J is TRBJ1-1, with TRBD1 matching over 7 bases. CDR3 size: 14 residues. Trimming took 4 bases from V and 5 from J; bases not matched to a gene: 7. CDR1 and CDR2 (germline): MDHEN, SYDVKM.

This chain connects TRBV5-5 to TRBJ1-1; tentative D call: TRBD1 (5 bases). The CDR3 length is 14 residues. Germline V gives CDR1 SGHKS, CDR2 YYEKEE (reference sequence). Trimming removed 4 bases from V and 12 bases from J, with 22 bases in between. In nucleotides, the CDR3 is TGTGCCAGCAGCCCCTCCAGGGACGTCGGTGGAACTTTCTTT. The encoded protein is CASSPSRDVGGTFF.

The chain combines TRBV12-3 or TRBV12-4 with TRBJ2-5, with 7 positions matching TRBD1. V lost 6 bases, J lost 0 bases, and 1 base stayed unmatched. CDR3 length: 13 residues. The CDR3 DNA is TGTGCCAGCAGGGGACAGAACCAAGAGACCCAGTACTTC. It specifies CASRGQNQETQYF.

The chain carries TRBV6-5 and TRBJ1-1; D may be TRBD1 (6 bases). The germline V gene encodes CDR1 MNHEY and CDR2 SVGAGI. The V end lost 7 bases, the J end lost 5 bases, and 14 bases lay between the germline ends. The CDR3 has 13 residues. The CDR3 sequence: CASKQGGTTEAFF. Here the CDR3 DNA reads TGTGCCAGCAAGCAAGGGGGTACGACTGAAGCTTTCTTT.

The chain has TRBV9 and TRBJ1-3; D gene unclear. The CDR3 contains 14 residues. Trimming took 0 bases from V and 8 from J, leaving 12 bases between them. Per germline, CDR1 SGDLS and CDR2 YYNGEE. The CDR3 bases are TGTGCCAGCAGCGTAGAGGCATCCCGAGACACCATATATTTT. Translating it yields CASSVEASRDTIYF.

This clone was recorded at least ten times. V gene TRBV18 combines with J gene TRBJ2-3; 7 bases map to TRBD1. The V segment lost 1 base and the J segment 0 bases; nucleotides outside the gene matches: 1. Germline V lookup: CDR1 KGHSH, CDR2 LQKENI. The CDR3 is 15 amino acids. The CDR3 here is CASSPQGASTDTQYF. CDR3 bases: TGTGCCAGCTCACCACAGGGGGCTAGCACAGATACGCAGTATTTT.